Below are 32 T cell receptor beta chains sequenced from a single sample in a study of CD4+ T cells in melanoma. Method: immunoSEQ multiplex PCR; TCRdb's copy keeps in-frame clones and lacks some. The table shows more than 90,000 clones, with around 93% occurring only once. The sample consisted of peripheral blood. The receptor source for this set is a human donor with melanoma.

J is TRBJ2-1 and V is TRBV5-4; no definite D call. The germline V gene encodes CDR1 SGHNT and CDR2 YYREEE (reference sequence). This CDR3 spans 16 amino acids. The ends were cut back, 2 bases at V and 0 bases at J, with 12 bases in the middle. CDR3 loop: CASSLGRSASYNEQFF. CDR3 coding DNA: TGTGCCAGCAGCTTAGGTCGGAGCGCCTCCTACAATGAGCAGTTCTTC.

J is TRBJ2-7 and V is TRBV5-1; TRBD1 matches at 9 bases. The CDR3 has 13 amino acids. Losses at the gene ends were 4 bases for V and 2 bases for J; bases not matched to a gene: 1. Per the germline V gene, CDR1 is SGHRS and CDR2 is YFSETQ. The chain's CDR3 is CASSRDRAYEQYF. Written as DNA, the CDR3 is TGCGCCAGCAGCCGGGACAGGGCCTACGAGCAGTACTTC.

This clone came up a few times. The V call is TRBV18, the J call TRBJ2-7; possibly TRBD2 for D (5 bases). Trimming cost V 3 bases and J 4 bases, with 13 bases left between them. Germline CDR1 KGHSH, CDR2 LQKENI. CDR3 length: 14 amino acids. CDR3 DNA sequence: TGTGCCAGCTCACCGCCGGGATTCCTATACGAGCAGTACTTC. Amino acid sequence: CASSPPGFLYEQYF.

The V gene is TRBV11-3, the J gene TRBJ2-4, with TRBD1 matching 9 bases. Germline V gene lookup returns CDR1 SGHNT and CDR2 YENEEA. The CDR3 is made up of 11 amino acids. After removal of 3 bases from V and 16 bases from J, the junction contained 4 bases not matched to a gene. The chain's CDR3 is CASSFRDRVYF. CDR3 coding DNA: TGTGCCAGCAGCTTCCGGGACAGGGTATACTTC.

V and J are TRBV29-1 and TRBJ1-2; D might be TRBD1 (5 bases). Germline loops: CDR1 SQVTM, CDR2 ANQGSEA. CDR3 length: 13 amino acids. The V and J ends lost 1 base and 8 bases respectively, with 14 bases between them. CDR3 in amino acids: CSVEAGQGAGYTF. The CDR3 region has the DNA TGCAGCGTTGAAGCAGGGCAGGGCGCGGGCTACACCTTC.

This clone was seen just once. The chain combines TRBV5-1 with TRBJ2-6; D is perhaps TRBD2 (6 bases). V dropped 1 base and J dropped 0 bases, with 14 bases sitting between them. This CDR3 spans 18 amino acids. Germline V gene sequence: CDR1 SGHRS, CDR2 YFSETQ. For the CDR3, the DNA is TGCGCCAGCAGCTTGTTTGGGAGGCGTATCTCTGGGGCCAACGTCCTGACTTTC. Translation gives CASSLFGRRISGANVLTF.

This chain links TRBV6-5 with TRBJ2-7; D not certain. Germline loops: CDR1 MNHEY, CDR2 SVGAGI. This CDR3 comprises 12 residues. V was cut by 0 bases and J by 6 bases, with 6 bases left in between. The DNA of the CDR3 is TGTGCCAGCAGTTACTCTTGGGCCGAGCAGTACTTC. Translated: CASSYSWAEQYF.

This chain links TRBV5-4 with TRBJ2-1; D may be TRBD1 or TRBD2 (6 bases each). The V and J ends lost 4 bases and 8 bases respectively, with 22 bases between them. The length of the CDR3 is 16 residues. CDR1 SGHNT and CDR2 YYREEE come from the germline V gene (reference sequence). The DNA of the CDR3 is TGTGCCAGCAGCCCCCCCTCCGGGGGCGTCGGGTATGAGCAGTTCTTC. It yields the protein CASSPPSGGVGYEQFF.

The V gene is TRBV28, the J gene TRBJ2-7; D remains ambiguous. The CDR3 has 11 amino acids. Germline values: CDR1 MDHEN, CDR2 SYDVKM. V lost 5 bases to trimming and J lost 3 bases, with 5 bases between them. CDR3 region: CASSAFYEQYF. As DNA, the CDR3 is TGTGCCAGCAGTGCCTTCTACGAGCAGTACTTC.

The CDR3 protein is CASAGTATKETQYF. The CDR3 coding sequence is TGTGCCAGCGCTGGGACAGCTACTAAAGAGACCCAGTACTTC. The rearrangement uses TRBV28 and TRBJ2-5; the match to TRBD1 covers 7 bases. Germline V gives CDR1 MDHEN, CDR2 SYDVKM. This CDR3 has 14 residues. V was clipped by 8 bases and J by 3 bases; unmatched bases: 9. Drawing the rest from reference TRBV28 and TRBJ2-5, the complete variable domain is DVKVTQSSRYLVKRTGEKVFLECVQDMDHENMFWYRQDPGLGLRLIYFSYDVKMKEKGDIPEGYSVSREKKERFSLILESASTNQTSMYLCASAGTATKETQYFGPGTRLLVL.

V is TRBV27 and J is TRBJ1-2, with D tentatively TRBD1 (6 bases). The CDR3 sequence is 13 residues long. Deletions cut 7 bases from V and 6 bases from J, with 15 bases between. The germline V gene has CDR1 MNHEY and CDR2 SMNVEV (reference sequence). The CDR3 region has the DNA TGTGCCAGCACGTCGAGAGGGGGGCATGGCTACACCTTC. Protein product: CASTSRGGHGYTF.

This sequence joins TRBV7-8 and TRBJ2-5, with 9 nucleotides matching TRBD1. CDR3 length: 15 residues. Trimming took 0 bases from V and 2 from J; bases not matched to a gene: 1. Germline lookup yields CDR1 SGHVS and CDR2 FQNEAQ. CDR3 nucleotides: TGTGCCAGCAGCTTAGCTGACAGGGGGCAAGAGACCCAGTACTTC. It encodes CASSLADRGQETQYF.

This clone came up once. This chain links TRBV7-2 with TRBJ2-7; maybe TRBD2 (6 bases). The CDR3 covers 16 residues. Germline-derived CDR1 and CDR2 are SGHTA and FQGNSA. The V gene lost 4 bases and the J gene lost 0 bases, with 16 bases spanning the gap. The CDR3 loop is CASSSTGLPSSYEQYF. CDR3 bases: TGTGCCAGCAGCTCGACGGGACTGCCAAGCTCCTACGAGCAGTACTTC. The whole variable domain, filled in from reference TRBV7-2 and TRBJ2-7, reads GAGVSQSPSNKVTEKGKDVELRCDPISGHTALYWYRQSLGQGLEFLIYFQGNSAPDKSGLPSDRFSAERTGGSVSTLTIQRTQQEDSAVYLCASSSTGLPSSYEQYFGPGTRLTVT.

V is TRBV30 and J is TRBJ2-5, with 9 bases matching TRBD1. V gave up 3 bases and J gave up 2 bases; unmatched junction bases: 1. Germline CDR1 and CDR2: GTSNPN and SVGIG (reference sequence). The CDR3 spans 13 residues. The CDR3 DNA follows: TGTGCCTGGAGAGACAGGGGGCAAGAGACCCAGTACTTC. Its translation: CAWRDRGQETQYF.

This chain connects TRBV15 to TRBJ2-2; D call uncertain. The germline V and J ends were trimmed by 2 bases and 4 bases, with 11 bases remaining between them. The CDR3 is made up of 15 amino acids. Germline V gene sequence: CDR1 LNHNV, CDR2 YYDKDF (reference sequence). The CDR3 protein is CATSRRLQATGELFF. The CDR3, as DNA: TGTGCCACCAGCAGAAGGTTACAAGCCACCGGGGAGCTGTTTTTT. The entire variable domain, with the rest obtained from reference TRBV15 and TRBJ2-2, is as follows: DAMVIQNPRYQVTQFGKPVTLSCSQTLNHNVMYWYQQKSSQAPKLLFHYYDKDFNNEADTPDNFQSRRPNTSFCFLDIRSPGLGDTAMYLCATSRRLQATGELFFGEGSRLTVL.

The V and J genes are TRBV9 and TRBJ1-4, with D possibly being TRBD1 (5 bases). The V end lost 3 bases, the J end lost 0 bases, and 15 bases lay between the germline ends. The CDR3 totals 17 residues. Germline lookup yields CDR1 SGDLS and CDR2 YYNGEE. CDR3 amino acids: CASSGEAGPSTNEKLFF. Written as DNA, the CDR3 is TGTGCCAGCAGCGGGGAAGCAGGGCCCTCAACTAATGAAAAACTGTTTTTT.

The J gene is TRBJ1-1, the V gene TRBV18; D is ambiguous. The germline CDR1 and CDR2 sequences are KGHSH and LQKENI. The CDR3 totals 14 residues. Trimming removed 2 bases at V and 3 bases at J, with 10 bases between. CDR3 nucleotide sequence: TGTGCCAGCTCACCAACCCAGGCGGACACTGAAGCTTTCTTT. It codes for CASSPTQADTEAFF.

DNA for the CDR3: TGTGCCAGCAGCTTAGGGGACAGGGTGGACTACGAGCAGTACTTC. Amino acids: CASSLGDRVDYEQYF. The V and J genes are TRBV7-9 and TRBJ2-7; 9 nucleotides agree with TRBD1. The germline gives CDR1 SEHNR, CDR2 FQNEAQ (reference sequence). This CDR3 spans 15 amino acids. Trimming at V came to 1 base and at J to 3 bases, leaving 4 bases not matched to a gene.

The V gene is TRBV30, the J gene TRBJ2-7; D call uncertain. CDR1 GTSNPN and CDR2 SVGIG come from the germline V gene (reference sequence). The CDR3 spans 11 residues. With 1 base removed from V and 5 bases from J, the gap between germline ends came to 6 bases. For the CDR3, the DNA is TGTGCCTGGAGTGGGTGGGACGAGCAGTACTTC. It yields the protein CAWSGWDEQYF.

The chain's CDR3 is CASSPGSGANVLTF. For the CDR3, the DNA is TGTGCCAGCTCACCAGGGTCCGGGGCCAACGTCCTGACTTTC. V gene TRBV18 combines with J gene TRBJ2-6; D not resolved. There are 14 residues in the CDR3. CDR1 is KGHSH, CDR2 LQKENI, per germline. V lost 2 bases and J lost 4, with 6 bases in between.

The gene calls are TRBV7-3 and TRBJ2-2, with D perhaps TRBD2 (6 bases). The CDR3 is 16 residues long. V lost 5 bases to trimming and J lost 3 bases, with 16 bases between them. Germline values: CDR1 SGHTA, CDR2 FQGTGA. The CDR3 DNA reads as TGTGCCAGCAGCGCGCGGGGTACCCCACACACCGGGGAGCTGTTTTTT. Amino acid sequence: CASSARGTPHTGELFF.

The chain links TRBV20-1 to TRBJ1-3; D is ambiguous. This CDR3 region has 11 residues. Germline CDR1 DFQATT, CDR2 SNEGSKA (reference sequence). Trimming pared 3 bases from V and 6 bases from J, leaving 6 bases between. The DNA for the CDR3 is TGCAGTGCTAGGAGACAAAACACCATATATTTT. Its translation is CSARRQNTIYF.

The rearrangement links TRBV7-7 to TRBJ2-5; 12 bases match TRBD2. CDR1 is SSHAT, CDR2 FNYEAQ, per germline (reference sequence). The CDR3 length is 15 residues. Unmatched junction bases numbered 4, after V lost 5 bases and J lost 3 bases. Here the CDR3 DNA reads TGTGCCAGCAGCCCGCGACTAGCGGGAGAAGAGACCCAGTACTTC. Protein: CASSPRLAGEETQYF.

This chain uses TRBV11-2 with TRBJ2-7, with D possibly being TRBD1 (6 bases). V dropped 1 base and J dropped 1 base, with 11 bases sitting between them. The germline gives CDR1 SGHAT, CDR2 FQNNGV. This CDR3 region has 15 residues. The CDR3 region is CASSLVFGQSYEQYF. The CDR3 DNA is TGTGCCAGCAGCTTAGTTTTCGGACAGTCCTACGAGCAGTACTTC. Full variable domain (rest looked up from reference TRBV11-2 and TRBJ2-7): EAGVAQSPRYKIIEKRQSVAFWCNPISGHATLYWYQQILGQGPKLLIQFQNNGVVDDSQLPKDRFSAERLKGVDSTLKIQPAKLEDSAVYLCASSLVFGQSYEQYFGPGTRLTVT.

This chain links TRBV6-6 with TRBJ2-2, with D possibly called TRBD1 or TRBD2 (6 bases each). CDR1 is MNHNY and CDR2 is SVGAGI in the germline V gene (reference sequence). This CDR3 has 14 residues. Deletions cut 10 bases from V and 7 bases from J, with 19 bases between. CDR3 coding DNA: TGTGCCACCGGTACGGGGGCCCAAAGCGGGGAGCTGTTTTTT. Protein: CATGTGAQSGELFF.

The V gene is TRBV27, the J gene TRBJ2-5; D is possibly TRBD1 or TRBD2 (5 bases each). CDR1 is MNHEY and CDR2 is SMNVEV in the germline V gene (reference sequence). V was clipped by 3 bases and J by 4 bases, with 12 bases between them. The CDR3 is 14 residues long. The CDR3, as DNA: TGTGCCAGCAGTTTCTGGGGGAGTTTAGAGACCCAGTACTTC. Translated, it gives CASSFWGSLETQYF.

The chain carries TRBV18 and TRBJ1-2; possible D gene TRBD1, 6 bases. Trimming removed 2 bases at V and 6 bases at J, with 7 bases between. There are 12 residues in the CDR3. CDR1 is KGHSH and CDR2 is LQKENI in the germline V gene. CDR3 DNA: TGTGCCAGCTCACCAACAGGGCATGGCTACACCTTC. Its translation: CASSPTGHGYTF. Filled out from reference TRBV18 and TRBJ1-2, the complete variable domain reads NAGVMQNPRHLVRRRGQEARLRCSPMKGHSHVYWYRQLPEEGLKFMVYLQKENIIDESGMPKERFSAEFPKEGPSILRIQQVVRGDSAAYFCASSPTGHGYTFGSGTRLTVV.

The CDR3 DNA reads as TGTGCCAGCAGGGACTTGATGAAATTCTCCTACAATGAGCAGTTCTTC. As protein: CASRDLMKFSYNEQFF. The chain uses TRBV7-8 and TRBJ2-1; tentatively, D is TRBD2 (5 bases). Trimming stripped 6 bases from V and 0 bases from J, with 15 bases between. Per the germline V gene, CDR1 is SGHVS and CDR2 is FQNEAQ. CDR3 length: 16 residues.

The chain carries TRBV7-9 and TRBJ2-2; no reliable D call. This CDR3 spans 14 amino acids. Germline CDR1 reads SEHNR; CDR2 reads FQNEAQ (reference sequence). V lost 5 bases and J lost 1, with 8 bases in between. The CDR3, as DNA: TGTGCCAGCAGCCAGGCGATGAACACCGGGGAGCTGTTTTTT. It encodes CASSQAMNTGELFF. The entire variable domain, with the rest obtained from reference TRBV7-9 and TRBJ2-2, is as follows: DTGVSQNPRHKITKRGQNVTFRCDPISEHNRLYWYRQTLGQGPEFLTYFQNEAQLEKSRLLSDRFSAERPKGSFSTLEIQRTEQGDSAMYLCASSQAMNTGELFFGEGSRLTVL.

This chain links TRBV4-3 with TRBJ2-3; D unresolved. Germline V CDR1 and CDR2: LGHNA, YSLEER. This CDR3 spans 13 amino acids. Trimming pared 5 bases from V and 6 bases from J, leaving 12 bases between. The DNA for the CDR3 is TGCGCCAGCAGCGGCAGATTTATGGATACGCAGTATTTT. This translates into CASSGRFMDTQYF.

This chain uses TRBV6-5 with TRBJ2-7; D is uncertain. This CDR3 has 13 residues. CDR1 and CDR2 from the germline V gene are MNHEY and SVGAGI. The V end was cut by 2 bases, the J end by 1 base, with 6 bases between. The CDR3 reads CASSYEDSYEQYF. DNA of the CDR3: TGTGCCAGCAGTTACGAGGATTCCTACGAGCAGTACTTC.

CDR3 loop: CASSFTGYGYTF. DNA of the CDR3: TGCGCCAGCAGCTTTACCGGCTATGGCTACACCTTC. This sequence joins TRBV5-1 and TRBJ1-2; D gene uncertain. The germline CDR1 and CDR2 sequences are SGHRS and YFSETQ. CDR3 length equals 12 residues. Deletions cut 2 bases from V and 4 bases from J, with 6 bases between.